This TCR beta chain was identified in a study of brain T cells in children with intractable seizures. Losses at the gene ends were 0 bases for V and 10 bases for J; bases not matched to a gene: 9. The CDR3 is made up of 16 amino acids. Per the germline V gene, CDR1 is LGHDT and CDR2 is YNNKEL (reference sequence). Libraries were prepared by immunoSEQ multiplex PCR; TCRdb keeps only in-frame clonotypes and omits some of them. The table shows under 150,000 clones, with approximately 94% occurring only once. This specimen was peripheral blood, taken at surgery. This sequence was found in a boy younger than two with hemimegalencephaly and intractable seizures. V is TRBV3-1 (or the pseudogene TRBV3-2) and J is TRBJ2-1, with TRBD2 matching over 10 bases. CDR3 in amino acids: CASSQDGLAGDGEQFF. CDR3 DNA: TGTGCCAGCAGCCAAGACGGTCTAGCGGGAGATGGAGAGCAGTTCTTC.